These 3 T cell receptor beta chains came from one sample sequenced in a study of T cell responses to AZD1222 COVID-19 vaccine. Sequenced by immunoSEQ multiplex PCR; TCRdb stores in-frame clones only, minus some. The sample has over 150,000 clones; roughly 88% are singletons. The material was peripheral blood, obtained 28 days after the second AZD1222 dose. The receptors stem from an adult who received the AZD1222 COVID-19 vaccine.

This chain connects TRBV5-4 to TRBJ1-4; D not resolved. The CDR3 runs 14 residues. Trimming took 3 bases from V and 8 from J, leaving 14 bases between them. Germline assignment: CDR1 SGHNT and CDR2 YYREEE (reference sequence). In DNA form, the CDR3 reads TGTGCCAGCAGCTCTGACGGACTCAACGAAAAACTGTTTTTT. This translates into CASSSDGLNEKLFF.

The CDR3 loop is CASSILNRARRTGELFF. The CDR3 region has the DNA TGTGCCAGTAGTATATTAAACAGGGCCAGACGCACCGGGGAGCTGTTTTTT. V is TRBV19 and J is TRBJ2-2; the D gene is possibly TRBD1 (6 bases). Germline lookup yields CDR1 LNHDA and CDR2 SQIVND (reference sequence). The V and J ends lost 2 bases and 4 bases respectively, with 17 bases between them. This CDR3 contains 17 residues.

The sample holds one count of this clone. The V call is TRBV5-6, the J call TRBJ1-1; D is possibly TRBD1 (5 bases). The germline V gene has CDR1 SGHDT and CDR2 YYEEEE. The V gene lost 4 bases and the J gene lost 1 base, with 11 bases spanning the gap. This CDR3 contains 14 residues. The CDR3 reads CASSPTGGNTEAFF. CDR3 coding DNA: TGTGCCAGCAGCCCGACGGGGGGGAACACTGAAGCTTTCTTT.